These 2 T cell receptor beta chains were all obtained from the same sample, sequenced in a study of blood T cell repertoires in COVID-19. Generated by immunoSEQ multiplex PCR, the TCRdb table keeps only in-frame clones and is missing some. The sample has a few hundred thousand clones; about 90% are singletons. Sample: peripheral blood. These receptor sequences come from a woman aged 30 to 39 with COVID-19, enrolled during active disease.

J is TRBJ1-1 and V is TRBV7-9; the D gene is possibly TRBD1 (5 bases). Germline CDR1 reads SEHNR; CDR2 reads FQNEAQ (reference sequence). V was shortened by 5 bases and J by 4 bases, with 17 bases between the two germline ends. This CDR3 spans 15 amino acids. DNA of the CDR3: TGTGCCAGCAGCGTCCTGCGGGGCGCGGGCACTGAAGCTTTCTTT. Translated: CASSVLRGAGTEAFF.

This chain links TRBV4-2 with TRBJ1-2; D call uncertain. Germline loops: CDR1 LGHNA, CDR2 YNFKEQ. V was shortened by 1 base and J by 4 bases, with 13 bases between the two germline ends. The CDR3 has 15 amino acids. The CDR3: CASSQGGEGGYGYTF. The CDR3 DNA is TGTGCCAGCAGCCAAGGGGGAGAGGGAGGCTATGGCTACACCTTC.